A single sample gave rise to the 5 T cell receptor beta chains below, sequenced in a study of cytomegalovirus exposure and HLA in healthy donors. In the PCR, 60 Vbeta and 13 Jbeta primers were used. Libraries were prepared by immunoSEQ multiplex PCR; TCRdb keeps only in-frame clonotypes and omits some of them. The table for this sample gives roughly 88,000 clones. The sequenced sample was PBMCs. These receptors came from a man aged 50-59 years in good health and CMV-seropositive.

The chain carries TRBV5-1 and TRBJ1-1, with no clear D. Germline V lookup: CDR1 SGHRS, CDR2 YFSETQ. V lost 5 bases, J lost 0 bases, and 8 bases lay in between. This CDR3 spans 13 amino acids. Written as DNA, the CDR3 is TGCGCCAGCAGTAACGGTGTGAACACTGAAGCTTTCTTT. Translation: CASSNGVNTEAFF.

This chain uses TRBV27 with TRBJ1-6; D perhaps matches TRBD1 (5 bases). Trimming pared 0 bases from V and 11 bases from J, leaving 11 bases between. Per the germline V gene, CDR1 is MNHEY and CDR2 is SMNVEV (reference sequence). The CDR3 is made up of 14 amino acids. DNA of the CDR3: TGTGCCAGCAGTTTATCCAGGGAGGAGACACCCCTCCACTTT. Translated: CASSLSREETPLHF.

The rearrangement uses TRBV10-3 and TRBJ2-3; possibly TRBD1 for D (5 bases). Trimming cost V 8 bases and J 9 bases, with 12 bases left between them. The CDR3 spans 11 residues. CDR1 ENHRY and CDR2 SYGVKD come from the germline V gene. The CDR3 region is CAILRGGTQYF. In DNA form, the CDR3 reads TGTGCCATCCTAAGGGGCGGAACGCAGTATTTT.

The V and J genes are TRBV29-1 and TRBJ1-1; the match to TRBD1 covers 10 bases. Germline CDR1 is SQVTM and CDR2 is ANQGSEA. Trimming removed 4 bases from V and 3 bases from J; junction bases left unmatched: 2. This CDR3 is built from 13 residues. Written as DNA, the CDR3 is TGCAGCGTTGTAGGACAGGGGGACACTGAAGCTTTCTTT. Amino acid sequence: CSVVGQGDTEAFF.

J is TRBJ2-1 and V is TRBV19; D might be TRBD2 (6 bases). Trimming cost V 3 bases and J 13 bases, with 16 bases left between them. The CDR3 has 13 residues. Germline V gives CDR1 LNHDA, CDR2 SQIVND (reference sequence). The CDR3 region is CASSIDSAGFQFF. Written as DNA, the CDR3 is TGTGCCAGTAGTATTGACTCCGCGGGGTTTCAGTTCTTC.